This T cell receptor (beta chain) was captured in a study of T cell responses to AZD1222 COVID-19 vaccine. Study-wide points: At baseline, seropositivity was found in only a handful of AZD1222 recipients. After the peak T cell response, and only then, were repertoires sampled.

As regards this clone: Its antigen remains unknown.

Libraries were prepared by immunoSEQ multiplex PCR; TCRdb keeps only in-frame clonotypes and omits some of them. The table lists 95,000 to 100,000 clones, 85% to 90% of them singletons, with roughly 15% in the top ten. This receptor was identified in an adult who received the AZD1222 COVID-19 vaccine. This specimen consisted of peripheral blood, obtained 28 days after the second AZD1222 dose.

CDR3 amino acids: CASSLVGNSGNTIYF. The CDR3 region has the DNA TGCGCCAGCAGCTTGGTAGGGAACTCTGGAAACACCATATATTTT. The genes are TRBV5-1 and TRBJ1-3; no reliable D call. The CDR3 contains 15 residues. Germline CDR1 and CDR2: SGHRS and YFSETQ. V was clipped by 0 bases and J by 0 bases, with 7 bases between them.